The rows below give T cell receptor beta chains drawn from one sample of a study of T cell repertoires in cytomegalovirus infection. Each CDR3 protein is one row after TCRdb ran MiXCR on the reads. The sample yields hundreds of thousands of distinct CDR3 sequences, approximately 40% seen once. Antigens for these TCRs are unknown. The specimen was cultured PBMCs, collected from culture after CMV antigen stimulation. The receptors originated from a human donor in good health (CMV status not recorded). Some clones in this sample may be carry-over from other donors' samples. CDR3s include the opening cysteine and the closing phenylalanine or tryptophan. D genes are given only for firm matches. Some rows have no size entry. The others give once, few or many, or a class for an expanded clone.

clone_size: -; v_call: TRBV12-3/TRBV12-4; d_call: -; j_call: TRBJ1-5; cdr3_aa: CASSVTGYSNQPQHF; cdr3_nt: TGTGCCAGCAGTGTCACAGGTTATAGCAATCAGCCCCAGCATTTT
clone_size: few; v_call: TRBV7-2; d_call: -; j_call: TRBJ2-7; cdr3_aa: CASSPRWSHYEQYF; cdr3_nt: TGTGCCAGCAGCCCTCGGTGGTCGCACTACGAGCAGTACTTC
clone_size: -; v_call: TRBV6-1; d_call: -; j_call: TRBJ2-5; cdr3_aa: CASSDVGLVETQYF; cdr3_nt: TGTGCCAGCAGTGACGTGGGATTGGTAGAGACCCAGTACTTC
clone_size: -; v_call: TRBV7-2; d_call: -; j_call: TRBJ2-7; cdr3_aa: CASSLEVAFYEQYF; cdr3_nt: TGTGCCAGCAGCTTAGAGGTCGCTTTCTACGAGCAGTACTTC
clone_size: few; v_call: TRBV6-2/TRBV6-3; d_call: -; j_call: TRBJ1-6; cdr3_aa: CASSYVDSLSLRSPLHF; cdr3_nt: TGTGCCAGCAGTTACGTGGACAGCCTGTCGTTGCGGTCACCCCTCCACTTT
clone_size: -; v_call: TRBV7-8; d_call: TRBD2; j_call: TRBJ2-1; cdr3_aa: CATNNQPGLAGSWRLNEQFF; cdr3_nt: TGTGCCACCAACAACCAGCCGGGACTAGCGGGATCCTGGCGGCTTAATGAGCAGTTCTTC
clone_size: -; v_call: TRBV11-2; d_call: TRBD1; j_call: TRBJ2-5; cdr3_aa: CASSIRTGEETQYF; cdr3_nt: TGTGCCAGCAGCATACGGACAGGGGAGGAGACCCAGTACTTC
clone_size: -; v_call: TRBV10-3; d_call: TRBD1; j_call: TRBJ2-1; cdr3_aa: CAISDRGIYNEQFF; cdr3_nt: TGTGCCATCAGTGACAGGGGGATCTACAATGAGCAGTTCTTC
clone_size: -; v_call: TRBV4-2; d_call: TRBD1; j_call: TRBJ1-5; cdr3_aa: CASSLDRANQPQHF; cdr3_nt: TGTGCCAGCAGCTTGGACAGGGCGAATCAGCCCCAGCATTTT
clone_size: few; v_call: TRBV7-2; d_call: TRBD2; j_call: TRBJ2-3; cdr3_aa: CASSLSGGVGRGDTDTQYF; cdr3_nt: TGTGCCAGCAGCTTAAGTGGGGGGGTCGGGCGGGGGGACACAGATACGCAGTATTTT
clone_size: -; v_call: TRBV14; d_call: TRBD1; j_call: TRBJ1-2; cdr3_aa: CASSHRQGLYGYTF; cdr3_nt: TGTGCCAGCAGCCACCGACAGGGGCTCTATGGCTACACCTTC
clone_size: -; v_call: TRBV6-8; d_call: TRBD1; j_call: TRBJ1-2; cdr3_aa: CASTRQGNYGYTF; cdr3_nt: TGTGCCAGCACTAGACAGGGAAACTATGGCTACACCTTC